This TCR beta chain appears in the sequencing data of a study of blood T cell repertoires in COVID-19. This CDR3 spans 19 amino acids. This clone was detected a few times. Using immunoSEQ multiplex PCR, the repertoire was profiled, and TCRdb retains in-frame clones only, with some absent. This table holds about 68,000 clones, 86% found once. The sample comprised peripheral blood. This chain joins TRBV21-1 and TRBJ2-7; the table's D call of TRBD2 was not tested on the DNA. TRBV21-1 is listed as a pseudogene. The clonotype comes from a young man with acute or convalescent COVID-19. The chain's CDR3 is CASSNTTSGVFTSTREQYF. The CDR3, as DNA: TGTGCCAGCAGCAATACGACTAGCGGGGTCTTTACTTCTACTAGGGAGCAGTACTTC.